The T cell receptor beta chain described here comes from a study of response to subunit inactivated influenza vaccine. Study-wide points: Few new T cells, the authors suggested, are recruited by each seasonal influenza vaccination.

MiXCR, run by TCRdb on the RT-PCR reads, gives a single entry per CDR3 protein. Here the sample spans about 540,000 distinct CDR3 sequences, approximately 14% being singletons. In regard to this clonotype: Its antigen is still unknown.

Between the trimmed V and J ends, which lost 6 bases and 9 bases, there was a span of 12 bases. This CDR3 is 12 amino acids long. Germline-derived CDR1 and CDR2 are MGHDK and SYGVNS. V usage is TRBV25-1 and J usage is TRBJ2-1, with D maybe TRBD2 (5 bases). This sequence was found in a man aged 45-60 years who received an inactivated influenza vaccine. Material: PBMCs from blood, obtained 11 to 12 days after vaccination. The CDR3 is CASREDFLEQFF. CDR3 coding DNA: TGTGCCAGCAGGGAGGACTTTCTTGAGCAGTTCTTC.